The 14 T cell receptor beta chains presented below share a single source sample, sequenced in a study of blood T cell repertoires in COVID-19. The assay was immunoSEQ multiplex PCR, and TCRdb's table has in-frame clones only and misses some. The sample lists around 26,000 clones, approximately 90% occurring once. Sequencing was done on a sample of peripheral blood. The receptors come from a man between 65 and 85 years old with active COVID-19.

This clone has only a few counts. The chain carries TRBV7-9 and TRBJ2-7; 8 positions match TRBD1. Germline values: CDR1 SEHNR, CDR2 FQNEAQ (reference sequence). The CDR3 consists of 16 residues. V shed 5 bases, J shed 0 bases, and the junction held 9 bases outside the gene matches. This CDR3 reads CASSLPPGQASYEQYF. CDR3 DNA: TGTGCCAGCAGCCTGCCGCCGGGACAGGCCTCCTACGAGCAGTACTTC.

The gene calls are TRBV25-1 and TRBJ1-1; D remains ambiguous. Germline CDR1 reads MGHDK; CDR2 reads SYGVNS. With 3 bases removed from V and 6 bases from J, the gap between germline ends came to 14 bases. CDR3 length: 14 amino acids. The CDR3 DNA is TGTGCCAGCAGTGACCCTCGCTATGCCCCTGAAGCTTTCTTT. This sequence encodes CASSDPRYAPEAFF.

The table lists this clone with a few counts. The rearrangement joins TRBV30 to TRBJ1-5, with D possibly TRBD1 on 6 matching bases. The CDR3 consists of 13 residues. CDR1 and CDR2 (germline): GTSNPN, SVGIG (reference sequence). Trimming removed 1 base from V and 9 bases from J, with 13 bases in between. This CDR3 is CAWSGDVGGPQHF. The CDR3 DNA reads TGTGCCTGGAGTGGGGACGTAGGGGGGCCCCAGCATTTT.

This chain uses TRBV7-2 with TRBJ2-3; 12 nucleotides align to TRBD2. Germline values: CDR1 SGHTA, CDR2 FQGNSA. Trimming removed 1 base from V and 3 bases from J; junction bases left unmatched: 11. CDR3 length: 19 amino acids. In nucleotides, the CDR3 is TGTGCCAGCAGCTTAGTGGCTAGCGGGAGGGCCGGGAATACAGATACGCAGTATTTT. Protein: CASSLVASGRAGNTDTQYF.

Here the CDR3 DNA reads TGTGCCAGCAGCTTGTTAGCGGGAGGGAGAACCTACAATGAGCAGTTCTTC. Amino acids: CASSLLAGGRTYNEQFF. The V and J genes are TRBV5-6 and TRBJ2-1, with TRBD2 identical over 11 bases. The CDR3 extends over 17 amino acids. CDR1 and CDR2 from the germline V gene are SGHDT and YYEEEE. V dropped 1 base and J dropped 2; count of bases not matched to a gene: 5.

The chain uses TRBV21-1 and TRBJ2-7; whether TRBD2, the table's D call, matches the DNA was not checked. TRBV21-1 counts as a pseudogene. The CDR3 runs 12 residues. The chain's CDR3 is CASSKERHEQYF. The CDR3 region has the DNA TGTGCCAGCAGCAAAGAGCGTCACGAGCAGTACTTC.

The chain links TRBV28 to TRBJ2-7; 7 bases map to TRBD1. The J segment lost 4 bases and the V segment lost 7 bases, leaving 10 bases of the junction unmatched. CDR1 and CDR2 from the germline V gene are MDHEN and SYDVKM. The CDR3 sequence is 14 residues long. CDR3 sequence: CASIRVGGLYEQYF. As DNA, the CDR3 is TGTGCCAGCATCCGGGTAGGGGGCTTGTACGAGCAGTACTTC.

The V call is TRBV5-8, the J call TRBJ2-5; 10 bases line up with TRBD2. This CDR3 region has 16 residues. V trimming: 3 bases; J trimming: 2 bases; junction bases outside the gene matches: 7. Germline CDR1 and CDR2: SGHTS and YDEGEE. This CDR3 reads CASSSPPGLAQETQYF. DNA of the CDR3: TGTGCCAGCAGCTCTCCCCCGGGACTAGCGCAAGAGACCCAGTACTTC.

The chain links TRBV19 to TRBJ2-1; tentatively, D is TRBD2 (6 bases). Trimming removed 4 bases at V and 5 bases at J, with 15 bases between. CDR1 is LNHDA and CDR2 is SQIVND in the germline V gene (reference sequence). The CDR3 is made up of 15 amino acids. The CDR3 here is CASSTPASANNEQFF. CDR3 bases: TGTGCCAGTAGTACCCCGGCTAGCGCGAACAATGAGCAGTTCTTC.

The J gene is TRBJ1-4, the V gene TRBV18, with 10 positions matching TRBD1. V was clipped by 5 bases and J by 7 bases; unmatched bases: 13. Germline V gene sequence: CDR1 KGHSH, CDR2 LQKENI. The CDR3 totals 17 residues. The CDR3 protein is CASSFTPGQGRGEKLFF. The CDR3 nucleotides read TGTGCCAGCTCATTCACCCCGGGACAGGGGAGGGGTGAAAAACTGTTTTTT.

This clone turned up a few times. The gene calls are TRBV7-3 and TRBJ2-7; D possibly corresponds to TRBD1 (7 bases). V lost 5 bases and J lost 2, with 13 bases in between. The CDR3 covers 14 residues. In germline, CDR1 is SGHTA, CDR2 FQGTGA. CDR3 protein: CASSPGGRPYEQYF. In nucleotides, the CDR3 is TGTGCCAGCAGCCCAGGGGGGCGACCCTACGAGCAGTACTTC.

The V and J genes are TRBV6-4 and TRBJ2-6; TRBD1 matches at 10 bases. The V segment lost 10 bases and the J segment 0 bases; nucleotides outside the gene matches: 3. Germline V CDR1 and CDR2: MRHNA, SNTAGT. This CDR3 has 15 amino acids. Here the CDR3 reads CATGTGDSGANVLTF. CDR3 sequence (DNA): TGTGCCACCGGGACAGGGGACTCTGGGGCCAACGTCCTGACTTTC.

The CDR3 sequence: CSASSVRSYEQYF. Written as DNA, the CDR3 is TGCAGTGCTAGTAGCGTGCGATCCTACGAGCAGTACTTC. The gene calls are TRBV20-1 and TRBJ2-7; TRBD2 might be the D (5 bases). Germline V gives CDR1 DFQATT, CDR2 SNEGSKA (reference sequence). The CDR3 spans 13 residues. The V end was cut by 3 bases, the J end by 1 base, with 10 bases between.

J is TRBJ1-5 and V is TRBV19, with unresolved D. Between the trimmed V and J ends, which lost 4 bases and 3 bases, there was a span of 7 bases. This CDR3 has 13 residues. The germline CDR1 and CDR2 sequences are LNHDA and SQIVND (reference sequence). This chain's CDR3 is CASSSVVNQPQHF. The CDR3 DNA follows: TGTGCCAGTAGTAGCGTTGTCAATCAGCCCCAGCATTTT.